This passage covers 19 T cell receptor beta chains from one sample sequenced in a study of T-cell memory formation after mild COVID-19. Via MiXCR, TCRdb re-called the 5' RACE reads, giving one row per CDR3 protein. The table includes roughly 600,000 distinct CDR3 sequences, more than 15% detected once. Sequenced: PBMCs or a T cell subset sorted from them (not recorded which). Receptors originate from an adult woman who had mild COVID-19 (a few samples of this study predate the infection). Cell type and time point are not known.

This clonotype showed up many times. The chain combines TRBV25-1 with TRBJ1-1; D call uncertain. Trimming took off 3 bases at V and 1 base at J, with 9 bases between the two ends. CDR3 length equals 14 residues. Germline CDR1 and CDR2: MGHDK and SYGVNS. CDR3 sequence: CASSDGHPNTEAFF. In DNA form, the CDR3 reads TGTGCCAGCAGTGATGGGCATCCGAACACTGAAGCTTTCTTT.

This clonotype occurred many times. The V and J genes are TRBV5-1 and TRBJ2-5; 8 bases line up with TRBD1. Germline loops: CDR1 SGHRS, CDR2 YFSETQ. The ends lost 2 bases at V and 5 bases at J; junction bases unmatched: 2. The length of the CDR3 is 13 residues. CDR3 coding DNA: TGCGCCAGCAGCTTAACAGGGGGTGAGACCCAGTACTTC. Translating gives CASSLTGGETQYF.

This clonotype was recorded a few times. This chain connects TRBV4-1 to TRBJ2-1; D possibly corresponds to TRBD2 (7 bases). There are 17 residues in the CDR3. V lost 0 bases and J 1 base, leaving 13 bases between the germline ends. Germline values: CDR1 MGHRA, CDR2 YSYEKL. CDR3 residues: CASSQEGGAGSYNEQFF. CDR3 coding DNA: TGCGCCAGCAGCCAAGAGGGGGGGGCCGGGTCCTACAATGAGCAGTTCTTC.

The rearrangement links TRBV4-1 to TRBJ2-7, with 13 bases matching TRBD2. The germline V gene has CDR1 MGHRA and CDR2 YSYEKL. The J segment lost 2 bases and the V segment lost 3 bases, leaving 4 bases of the junction unmatched. The CDR3 runs 16 residues. The CDR3, as DNA: TGCGCCAGCAGCCACCTCGGGACTAGCGGGACCTACGAGCAGTACTTC. Its translation is CASSHLGTSGTYEQYF.

The chain has TRBV5-1 and TRBJ2-1; TRBD1 matches at 7 bases. Germline trimming cut 4 bases from V and 4 bases from J; bases unmatched to any gene: 8. This CDR3 is 15 amino acids long. The germline CDR1 and CDR2 sequences are SGHRS and YFSETQ. The CDR3 sequence is CASSPGTGQYNEQFF. The CDR3 region has the DNA TGCGCCAGCAGCCCCGGGACGGGACAGTACAATGAGCAGTTCTTC.

This clonotype was detected only a few times. The chain combines TRBV9 with TRBJ2-7; TRBD2 agrees at 11 bases. This CDR3 is 15 amino acids long. The germline V gene encodes CDR1 SGDLS and CDR2 YYNGEE. With 4 bases clipped from V and 3 bases from J, the junction kept 6 bases outside the gene matches. The CDR3 DNA reads as TGTGCCAGCAGCCCGAATCTAGCGGGGGGCTACGAGCAGTACTTC. Amino acids: CASSPNLAGGYEQYF. The variable domain in full, with the rest retrieved from reference TRBV9 and TRBJ2-7, is DSGVTQTPKHLITATGQRVTLRCSPRSGDLSVYWYQQSLDQGLQFLIQYYNGEERAKGNILERFSAQQFPDLHSELNLSSLELGDSALYFCASSPNLAGGYEQYFGPGTRLTVT.

This clonotype was recorded a few times. The chain links TRBV6-6 to TRBJ2-7; 14 positions match TRBD2. V dropped 7 bases and J dropped 5; count of bases not matched to a gene: 10. In germline, CDR1 is MNHNY, CDR2 SVGAGI (reference sequence). This CDR3 has 16 amino acids. The CDR3 DNA is TGTGCCAGCAAAGGACTAGCGGGGGGCTCTCTGGACGAGCAGTACTTC. Protein: CASKGLAGGSLDEQYF.

V usage is TRBV5-1 and J usage is TRBJ2-1; TRBD1 aligns across 9 bases. The CDR3 is made up of 17 amino acids. Unmatched junction bases numbered 12, after V lost 4 bases and J lost 4 bases. Germline V lookup: CDR1 SGHRS, CDR2 YFSETQ. In nucleotides, the CDR3 is TGCGCCAGCAGCACCGGACAGGGGACCACACTATACAATGAGCAGTTCTTC. It translates to CASSTGQGTTLYNEQFF.

This clonotype came up a few times. The V and J genes are TRBV23-1 and TRBJ2-1, with 8 bases identical to TRBD2. TRBV23-1 has ORF status, its function being uncertain. The CDR3 length is 19 residues. DNA of the CDR3: TGCGTAGATCCGGTCTCCTGGAGCGGGGGCCCCTATTCCTACAATGAGCAGTTCTTC. This codes for CVDPVSWSGGPYSYNEQFF.

The V call is TRBV29-1, the J call TRBJ1-3; D not resolved. V lost 3 bases and J lost 3, with 6 bases in between. Germline loops: CDR1 SQVTM, CDR2 ANQGSEA. This CDR3 has 12 amino acids. This chain's CDR3 is CSVEAGGNTIYF. In nucleotides, the CDR3 is TGCAGCGTTGAGGCGGGTGGAAACACCATATATTTT.

This chain links TRBV4-3 with TRBJ2-7; no clear D. Trimming stripped 1 base from V and 2 bases from J, with 21 bases between. Germline lookup yields CDR1 LGHNA and CDR2 YSLEER. There are 18 residues in the CDR3. CDR3 sequence: CASSQALVGRDVTYEQYF. CDR3 sequence (DNA): TGCGCCAGCAGCCAAGCATTAGTCGGCAGAGACGTAACCTACGAGCAGTACTTC.

This clonotype appeared a few times. This chain uses TRBV27 with TRBJ2-1; D could derive from TRBD1 or TRBD2 (6 bases each). V was trimmed by 7 bases and J by 12 bases, leaving 22 bases between them. The germline V gene encodes CDR1 MNHEY and CDR2 SMNVEV (reference sequence). This CDR3 comprises 14 residues. The CDR3 DNA sequence: TGTGCCAGCAAGGCCCCGCTCACAGGGAGGCGGCAGTTCTTC. Its translation is CASKAPLTGRRQFF.

This chain links TRBV29-1 with TRBJ2-5; unclear D gene. Germline V CDR1 and CDR2: SQVTM, ANQGSEA. This CDR3 comprises 13 residues. V lost 0 bases and J lost 2, with 7 bases in between. The CDR3 here is CSVEDDLQETQYF. The CDR3 bases are TGCAGCGTTGAAGACGATCTACAAGAGACCCAGTACTTC.

The chain employs TRBV5-6 and TRBJ2-3; tentatively, D is TRBD2 (5 bases). Germline loops: CDR1 SGHDT, CDR2 YYEEEE. With 0 bases removed from V and 0 bases from J, the gap between germline ends came to 11 bases. The CDR3 runs to 16 residues. The chain's CDR3 is CASSLVTGSSTDTQYF. CDR3 in DNA: TGTGCCAGCAGCTTGGTAACGGGGAGCAGCACAGATACGCAGTATTTT.

The chain joins TRBV20-1 to TRBJ2-1, with 8 bases lining up with TRBD2. The CDR3 length is 14 residues. The germline V gene has CDR1 DFQATT and CDR2 SNEGSKA (reference sequence). Losses at the gene ends were 1 base for V and 9 bases for J; bases not matched to a gene: 8. CDR3: CSARVSGSSSEQFF. The CDR3 coding sequence is TGCAGTGCTAGAGTCAGCGGGAGTAGTAGTGAGCAGTTCTTC.

This clonotype has just a few counts. V and J are TRBV18 and TRBJ2-4; 12 nucleotides line up with TRBD1. The V gene's germline CDR1 is KGHSH and CDR2 LQKENI. V dropped 4 bases and J dropped 9; count of bases not matched to a gene: 19. This CDR3 is built from 19 residues. DNA for the CDR3: TGTGCCAGCTCACGAACTCCGGGACAGGGGGCGCGAAAGGGTGGCATTCAGTACTTC. Amino acids: CASSRTPGQGARKGGIQYF.

This clonotype is categorized as medium-sized. The rearrangement joins TRBV19 to TRBJ2-2; D possibly corresponds to TRBD2 (6 bases). V lost 5 bases to trimming and J lost 7 bases, with 17 bases between them. Germline CDR1 is LNHDA and CDR2 is SQIVND (reference sequence). CDR3 length: 15 amino acids. CDR3 protein: CASSPGTFLLGELFF. The CDR3 nucleotides are TGTGCCAGTAGTCCCGGGACTTTCTTACTCGGGGAGCTGTTTTTT.

This clonotype appeared a single time. The V and J genes are TRBV10-2 and TRBJ1-5; weak D call: TRBD1 (5 bases). The CDR3 is made up of 16 amino acids. Trimming shortened V by 8 bases and J by 6 bases, and 23 bases separated the two germline ends. Germline values: CDR1 WSHSY, CDR2 SAAADI. CDR3 DNA: TGCGCCAGCGGTCGTCTTAAGGGGCAGCGGGCTCAGCCCCAGCATTTT. Its translation: CASGRLKGQRAQPQHF.

The chain links TRBV23-1 to TRBJ2-7; D call uncertain. TRBV23-1 is sorted into the ORF group, with uncertain function. Trimming stripped 2 bases from V and 3 bases from J, with 8 bases between. CDR3 length: 13 amino acids. The CDR3 DNA sequence: TGCGCCAGCAGTCAACCGATCCACTACGAGCAGTACTTC. Its translation is CASSQPIHYEQYF.